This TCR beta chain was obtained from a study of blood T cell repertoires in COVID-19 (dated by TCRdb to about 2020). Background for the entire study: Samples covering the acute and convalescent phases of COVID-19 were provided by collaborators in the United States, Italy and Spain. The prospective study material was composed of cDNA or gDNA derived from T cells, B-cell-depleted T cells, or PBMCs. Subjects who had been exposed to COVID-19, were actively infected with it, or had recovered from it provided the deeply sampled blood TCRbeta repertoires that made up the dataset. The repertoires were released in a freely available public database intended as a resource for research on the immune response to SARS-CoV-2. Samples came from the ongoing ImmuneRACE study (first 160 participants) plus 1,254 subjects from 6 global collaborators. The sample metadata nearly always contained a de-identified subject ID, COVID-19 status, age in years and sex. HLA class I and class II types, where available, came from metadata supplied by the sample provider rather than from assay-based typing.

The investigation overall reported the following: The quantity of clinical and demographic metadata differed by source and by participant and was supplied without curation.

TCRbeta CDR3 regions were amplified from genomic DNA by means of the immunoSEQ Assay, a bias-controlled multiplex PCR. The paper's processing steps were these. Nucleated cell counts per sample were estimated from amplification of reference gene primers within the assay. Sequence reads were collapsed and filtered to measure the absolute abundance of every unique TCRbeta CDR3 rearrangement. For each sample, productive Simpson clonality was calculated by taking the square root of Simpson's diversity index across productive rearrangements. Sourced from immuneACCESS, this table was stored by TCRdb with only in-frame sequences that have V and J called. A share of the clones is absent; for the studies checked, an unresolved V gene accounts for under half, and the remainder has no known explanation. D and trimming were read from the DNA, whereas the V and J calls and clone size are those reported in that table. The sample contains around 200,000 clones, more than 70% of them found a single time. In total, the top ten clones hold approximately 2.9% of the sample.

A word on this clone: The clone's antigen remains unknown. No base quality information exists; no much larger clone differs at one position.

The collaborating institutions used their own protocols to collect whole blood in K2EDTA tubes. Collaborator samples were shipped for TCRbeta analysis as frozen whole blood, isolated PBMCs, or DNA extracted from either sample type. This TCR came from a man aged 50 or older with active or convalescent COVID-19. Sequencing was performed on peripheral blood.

The CDR3 reads CASSQDGRGNTEAFF. The DNA is TGCGCCAGCAGCCAAGACGGCAGGGGGAACACTGAAGCTTTCTTT. The chain was built from TRBV4-3 and TRBJ1-1; TRBD1 is possibly the D segment (6 matching bases). Relative to germline, V is 0 bases shorter and J is 1 base shorter, with 9 bases between their ends. CDR1 and CDR2 (LGHNA, YSLEER) derive from the germline V gene. The cysteine opens and the phenylalanine closes a CDR3 of 15 amino acids. The CDR3 DNA has 45 bases and is translated from base 1.